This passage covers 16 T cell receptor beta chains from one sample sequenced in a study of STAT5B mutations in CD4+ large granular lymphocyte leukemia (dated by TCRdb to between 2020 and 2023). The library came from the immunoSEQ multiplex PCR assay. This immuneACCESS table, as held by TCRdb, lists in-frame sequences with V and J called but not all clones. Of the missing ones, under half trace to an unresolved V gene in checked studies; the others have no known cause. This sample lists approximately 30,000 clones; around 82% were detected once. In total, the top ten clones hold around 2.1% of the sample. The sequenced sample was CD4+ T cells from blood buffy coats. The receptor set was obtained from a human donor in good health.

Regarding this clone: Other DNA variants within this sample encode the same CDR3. The CDR3 DNA sequence: TGCAGTGCTAGAGGGTCAGAGACCCAGTACTTC. Amino acid sequence: CSARGSETQYF. The chain is built from TRBV20-1 and TRBJ2-5; D not resolved. The CDR3 length is 11 residues. From germline, CDR1 is DFQATT and CDR2 SNEGSKA (reference sequence). V was trimmed by 1 base and J by 4 bases, leaving 4 bases between them.

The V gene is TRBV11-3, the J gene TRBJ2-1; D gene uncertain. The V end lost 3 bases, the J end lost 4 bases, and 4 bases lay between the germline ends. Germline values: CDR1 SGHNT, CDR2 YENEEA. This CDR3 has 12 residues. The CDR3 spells CASSFRYNEQFF. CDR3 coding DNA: TGTGCCAGCAGCTTTCGGTACAATGAGCAGTTCTTC. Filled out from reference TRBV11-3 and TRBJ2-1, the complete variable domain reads EAGVVQSPRYKIIEKKQPVAFWCNPISGHNTLYWYLQNLGQGPELLIRYENEEAVDDSQLPKDRFSAERLKGVDSTLKIQPAELGDSAVYLCASSFRYNEQFFGPGTRLTVL.

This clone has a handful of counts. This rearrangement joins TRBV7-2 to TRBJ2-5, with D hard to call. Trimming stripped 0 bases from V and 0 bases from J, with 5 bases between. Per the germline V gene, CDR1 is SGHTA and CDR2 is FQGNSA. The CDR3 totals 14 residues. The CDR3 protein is CASSLAVYQETQYF. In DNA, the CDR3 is TGTGCCAGCAGCTTAGCAGTGTACCAAGAGACCCAGTACTTC.

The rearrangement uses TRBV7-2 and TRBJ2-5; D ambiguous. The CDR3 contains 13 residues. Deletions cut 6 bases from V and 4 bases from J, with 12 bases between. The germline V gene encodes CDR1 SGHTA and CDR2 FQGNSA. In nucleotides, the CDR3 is TGTGCCAGCAGAGGGTGGTCGACAGAGACCCAGTACTTC. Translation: CASRGWSTETQYF.

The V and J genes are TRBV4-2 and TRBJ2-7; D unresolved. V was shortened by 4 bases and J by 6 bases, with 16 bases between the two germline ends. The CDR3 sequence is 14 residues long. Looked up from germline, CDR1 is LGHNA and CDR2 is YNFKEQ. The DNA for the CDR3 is TGTGCCAGCAGCCCCGACGGCAGCTACTCCGAGCAGTACTTC. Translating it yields CASSPDGSYSEQYF.

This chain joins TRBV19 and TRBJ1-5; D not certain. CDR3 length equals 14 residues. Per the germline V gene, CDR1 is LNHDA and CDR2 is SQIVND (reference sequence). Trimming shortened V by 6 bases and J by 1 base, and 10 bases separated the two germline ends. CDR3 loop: CASRLDGSNQPQHF. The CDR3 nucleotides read TGTGCCAGTAGACTAGACGGGAGCAATCAGCCCCAGCATTTT.

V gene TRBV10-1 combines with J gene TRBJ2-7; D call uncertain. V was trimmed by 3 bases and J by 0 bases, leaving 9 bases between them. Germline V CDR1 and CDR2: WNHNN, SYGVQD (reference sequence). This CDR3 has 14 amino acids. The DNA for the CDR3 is TGCGCCAGCAGTGACCCATTTTCCTCCTACGAGCAGTACTTC. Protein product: CASSDPFSSYEQYF.

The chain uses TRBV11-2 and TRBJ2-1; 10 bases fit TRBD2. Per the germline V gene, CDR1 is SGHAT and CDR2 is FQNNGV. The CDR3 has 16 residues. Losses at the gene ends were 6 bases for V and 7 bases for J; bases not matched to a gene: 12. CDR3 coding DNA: TGTGCCAGCAGGCCAAGAACCGGGACTAGCGCGAATGAGCAGTTCTTC. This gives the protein CASRPRTGTSANEQFF. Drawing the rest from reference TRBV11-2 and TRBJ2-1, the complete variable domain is EAGVAQSPRYKIIEKRQSVAFWCNPISGHATLYWYQQILGQGPKLLIQFQNNGVVDDSQLPKDRFSAERLKGVDSTLKIQPAKLEDSAVYLCASRPRTGTSANEQFFGPGTRLTVL.

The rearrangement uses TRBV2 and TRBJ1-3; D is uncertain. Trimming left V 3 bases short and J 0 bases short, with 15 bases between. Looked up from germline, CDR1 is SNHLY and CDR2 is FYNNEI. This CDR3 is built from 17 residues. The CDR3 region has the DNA TGTGCCAGCAGTGAGGGAGTCGGCAGGACCTCTGGAAACACCATATATTTT. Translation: CASSEGVGRTSGNTIYF.

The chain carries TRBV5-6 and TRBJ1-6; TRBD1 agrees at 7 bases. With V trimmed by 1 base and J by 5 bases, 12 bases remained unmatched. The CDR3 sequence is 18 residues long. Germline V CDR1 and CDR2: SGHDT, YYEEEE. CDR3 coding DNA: TGTGCCAGCAGCTTGAAGGGTAGGGACAGCCTAGATAATTCACCCCTCCACTTT. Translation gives CASSLKGRDSLDNSPLHF.

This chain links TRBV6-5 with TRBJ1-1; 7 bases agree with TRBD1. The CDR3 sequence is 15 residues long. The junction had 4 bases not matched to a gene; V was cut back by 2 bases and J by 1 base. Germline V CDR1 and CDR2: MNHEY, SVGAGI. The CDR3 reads CASSYGGQPNTEAFF. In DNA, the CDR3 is TGTGCCAGCAGTTACGGGGGACAGCCGAACACTGAAGCTTTCTTT.

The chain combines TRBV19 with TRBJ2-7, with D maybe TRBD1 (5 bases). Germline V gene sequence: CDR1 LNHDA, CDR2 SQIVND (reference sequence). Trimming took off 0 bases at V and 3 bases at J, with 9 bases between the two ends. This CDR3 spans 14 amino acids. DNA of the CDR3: TGTGCCAGTAGTATAGATCGGCAGGGCTACGAGCAGTACTTC. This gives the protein CASSIDRQGYEQYF.

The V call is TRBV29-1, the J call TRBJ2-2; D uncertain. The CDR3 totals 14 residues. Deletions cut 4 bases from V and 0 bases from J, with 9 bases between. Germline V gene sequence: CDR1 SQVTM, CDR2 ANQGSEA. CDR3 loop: CSVGSLANTGELFF. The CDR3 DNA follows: TGCAGCGTTGGAAGCCTAGCGAACACCGGGGAGCTGTTTTTT.

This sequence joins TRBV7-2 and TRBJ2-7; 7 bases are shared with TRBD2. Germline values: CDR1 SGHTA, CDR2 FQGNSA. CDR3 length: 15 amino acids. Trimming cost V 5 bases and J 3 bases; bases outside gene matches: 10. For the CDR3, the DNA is TGTGCCAGCAGCCTAAACAGCGGGGAGTTCTACGAGCAGTACTTC. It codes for CASSLNSGEFYEQYF.

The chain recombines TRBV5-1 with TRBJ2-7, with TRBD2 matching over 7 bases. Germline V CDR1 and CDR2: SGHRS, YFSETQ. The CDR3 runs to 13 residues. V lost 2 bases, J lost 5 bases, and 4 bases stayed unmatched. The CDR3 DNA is TGCGCCAGCAGCTTAGCGGGGAGCAACGAGCAGTACTTC. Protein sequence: CASSLAGSNEQYF.

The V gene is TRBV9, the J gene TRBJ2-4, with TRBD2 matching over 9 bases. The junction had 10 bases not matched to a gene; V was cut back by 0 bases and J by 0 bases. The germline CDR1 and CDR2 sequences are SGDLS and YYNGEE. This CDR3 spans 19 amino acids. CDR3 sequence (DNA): TGTGCCAGCAGCGTAGGCCCTTTTAGCGGGGGTTTAGCCAAAAACATTCAGTACTTC. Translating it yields CASSVGPFSGGLAKNIQYF. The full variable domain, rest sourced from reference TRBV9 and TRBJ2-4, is DSGVTQTPKHLITATGQRVTLRCSPRSGDLSVYWYQQSLDQGLQFLIQYYNGEERAKGNILERFSAQQFPDLHSELNLSSLELGDSALYFCASSVGPFSGGLAKNIQYFGAGTRLSVL.